This TCR beta chain originates from a study of vaccination effects on CD4 cells after COVID-19. Study-wide results and caveats: Convalescent patients were scarce in the study, and it lacked early post-infection timepoints. Mainly new clones induced by vaccination were found among post-vaccine spike-reactive clones in convalescents.

As regards this clone: Its specificity is unknown.

CD4+ T cells specific for antigen were expanded with viral peptide pools by the ViraFEST assay before sequencing. Following a roughly 9-day culture, CD4+ T cells were purified. This person's SARS-CoV-2 infection, confirmed by PCR, occurred between March and December 2020. Wells each received under 2.5 million PBMC, cultured with approximately 9.1 IU/ml IL-2 and about 9.3 ug/ml peptides. This CDR3 spans 15 amino acids. In germline, CDR1 is LGHNT, CDR2 FRNRAP. Trimming removed 0 bases at V and 1 base at J, with 10 bases between. Assay used: immunoSEQ multiplex PCR; TCRdb lists only in-frame clones, some missing. The profile shows about 26,000 clones, approximately 78% of them singletons.

V usage is TRBV12-5 and J usage is TRBJ2-7; unclear D gene. The TCR sequence derives from a human donor who had a prior SARS-CoV-2 infection. The material sequenced was CD4+ T cells from PBMCs cultured with HCoV-NL63 spike peptides, taken before COVID-19 vaccination. The CDR3 protein is CASGLVVKPSYEQYF. The DNA for the CDR3 is TGTGCTAGTGGTTTGGTAGTTAAGCCTTCCTACGAGCAGTACTTC.